This T cell receptor beta chain was captured by sequencing in a study of cytotoxic CD8 clonotypes in ibrutinib-treated CLL. Method: immunoSEQ multiplex PCR; TCRdb's copy keeps in-frame clones and lacks some. The data contain approximately 120,000 clones, 80% to 85% of them singletons. CDR1 is ENHRY, CDR2 SYGVKD, per germline. The CDR3 covers 17 residues. V lost 8 bases and J 0 bases, leaving 19 bases between the germline ends. This sequence joins TRBV10-3 and TRBJ2-2; the D call may be TRBD1 or TRBD2 (5 bases each). The receptor was derived from a human donor with chronic lymphocytic leukemia. Sequenced here: PBMCs, sampled after 24 months of ibrutinib treatment. This CDR3 is CAIGRGGGTTNTGELFF. The CDR3 DNA reads TGTGCCATCGGCCGGGGTGGGGGAACAACGAACACCGGGGAGCTGTTTTTT.